This T cell receptor (beta chain) is drawn from a study of blood T cells in healthy people across ages. This clonotype was observed at least ten times. The authors ran a second PCR of about 6 to 12 cycles using a sample-barcoded 5' primer and a J-beta primer mix. TCRdb reanalysed the 5' RACE reads using MiXCR and keeps one entry per CDR3 protein. The sample carries 2 million or so distinct CDR3 sequences, just under 50% recorded once. The sequence derives from a woman aged 40 to 49 in good health. Sequenced sample: blood.

This chain's CDR3 is CASSGGQGSYEQYF. CDR3 sequence (DNA): TGTGCCAGCAGTGGGGGACAGGGTTCTTACGAGCAGTACTTC. The J gene is TRBJ2-7, the V gene TRBV25-1, with 9 bases fitting TRBD1. V trimming: 4 bases; J trimming: 4 bases; junction bases outside the gene matches: 5. Germline V gene sequence: CDR1 MGHDK, CDR2 SYGVNS. The CDR3 is 14 residues long.